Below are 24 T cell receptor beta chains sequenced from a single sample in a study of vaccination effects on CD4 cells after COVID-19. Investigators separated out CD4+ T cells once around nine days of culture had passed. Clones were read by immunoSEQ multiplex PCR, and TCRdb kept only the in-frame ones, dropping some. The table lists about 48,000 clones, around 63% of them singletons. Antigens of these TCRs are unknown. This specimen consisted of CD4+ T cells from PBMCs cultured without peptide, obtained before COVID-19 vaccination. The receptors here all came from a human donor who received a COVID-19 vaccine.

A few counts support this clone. CDR3 nucleotide sequence: TGTGCCAGCAGATCTAACACCGGGGAGCTGTTTTTT. Protein: CASRSNTGELFF. The chain joins TRBV6-5 to TRBJ2-2; the D is unclear. V was trimmed by 6 bases and J by 2 bases, leaving 4 bases between them. Germline V gene data show CDR1 as MNHEY and CDR2 as SVGAGI. This CDR3 contains 12 residues.

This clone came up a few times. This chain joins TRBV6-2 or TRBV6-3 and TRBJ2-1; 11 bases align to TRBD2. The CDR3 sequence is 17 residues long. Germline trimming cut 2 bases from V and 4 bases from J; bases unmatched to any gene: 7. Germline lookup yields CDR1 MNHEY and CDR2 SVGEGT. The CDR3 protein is CASSYTPLAGGYNEQFF. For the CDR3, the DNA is TGTGCCAGCAGTTACACCCCGTTAGCGGGGGGGTACAATGAGCAGTTCTTC.

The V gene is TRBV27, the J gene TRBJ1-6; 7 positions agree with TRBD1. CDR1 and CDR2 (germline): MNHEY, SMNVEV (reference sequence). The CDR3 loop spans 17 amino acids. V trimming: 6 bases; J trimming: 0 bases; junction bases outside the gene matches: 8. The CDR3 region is CASRELDRNSYNSPLHF. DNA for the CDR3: TGTGCCAGCAGAGAACTGGACAGGAACTCCTATAATTCACCCCTCCACTTT.

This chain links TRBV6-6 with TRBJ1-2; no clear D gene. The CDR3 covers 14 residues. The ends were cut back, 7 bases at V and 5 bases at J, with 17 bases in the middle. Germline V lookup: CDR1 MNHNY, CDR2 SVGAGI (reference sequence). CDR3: CASTQMEFTYGYTF. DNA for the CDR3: TGTGCCAGCACTCAGATGGAGTTTACTTATGGCTACACCTTC.

The DNA of the CDR3 is TGTGCCAGCAGCCAAATAGTAGAGGCCGGGGAGCTGTTTTTT. The encoded protein is CASSQIVEAGELFF. V usage is TRBV3-1 (or the pseudogene TRBV3-2) and J usage is TRBJ2-2; unclear D gene. The V end lost 2 bases, the J end lost 6 bases, and 10 bases lay between the germline ends. Germline V gene data show CDR1 as LGHDT and CDR2 as YNNKEL (reference sequence). This CDR3 contains 14 residues.

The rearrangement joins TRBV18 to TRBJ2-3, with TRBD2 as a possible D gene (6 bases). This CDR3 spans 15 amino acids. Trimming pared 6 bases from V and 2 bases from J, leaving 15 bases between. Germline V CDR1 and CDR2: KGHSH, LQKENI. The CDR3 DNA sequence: TGTGCCAGCTCGGAGGACTACATTTTCACAGATACGCAGTATTTT. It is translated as CASSEDYIFTDTQYF. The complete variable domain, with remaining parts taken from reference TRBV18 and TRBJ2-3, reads NAGVMQNPRHLVRRRGQEARLRCSPMKGHSHVYWYRQLPEEGLKFMVYLQKENIIDESGMPKERFSAEFPKEGPSILRIQQVVRGDSAAYFCASSEDYIFTDTQYFGPGTRLTVL.

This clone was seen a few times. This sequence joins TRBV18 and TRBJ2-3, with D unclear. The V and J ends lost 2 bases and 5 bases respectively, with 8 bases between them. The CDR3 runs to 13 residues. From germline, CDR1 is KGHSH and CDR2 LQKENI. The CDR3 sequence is CASSPNREDTQYF. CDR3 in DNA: TGTGCCAGCTCACCAAACAGAGAAGATACGCAGTATTTT.

The CDR3 loop reads CASSPDNEAFF. Here the CDR3 DNA reads TGTGCCAGTAGTCCCGATAATGAAGCTTTCTTT. V and J are TRBV19 and TRBJ1-1; no clear D gene. V was clipped by 5 bases and J by 7 bases, with 8 bases between them. Germline-derived CDR1 and CDR2 are LNHDA and SQIVND (reference sequence). CDR3 length equals 11 residues.

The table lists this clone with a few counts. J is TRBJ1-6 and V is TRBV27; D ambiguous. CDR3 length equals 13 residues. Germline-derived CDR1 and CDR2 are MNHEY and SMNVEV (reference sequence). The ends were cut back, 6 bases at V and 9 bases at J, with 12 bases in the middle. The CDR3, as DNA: TGTGCCAGCAGGTCGGATAGTAGTTCACCCCTCCACTTT. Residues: CASRSDSSSPLHF.

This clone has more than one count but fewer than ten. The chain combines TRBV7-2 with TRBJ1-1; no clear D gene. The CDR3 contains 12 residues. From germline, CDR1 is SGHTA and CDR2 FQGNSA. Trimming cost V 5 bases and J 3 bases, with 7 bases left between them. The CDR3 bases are TGTGCCAGCAGCAGGTCTCACACTGAAGCTTTCTTT. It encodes CASSRSHTEAFF.

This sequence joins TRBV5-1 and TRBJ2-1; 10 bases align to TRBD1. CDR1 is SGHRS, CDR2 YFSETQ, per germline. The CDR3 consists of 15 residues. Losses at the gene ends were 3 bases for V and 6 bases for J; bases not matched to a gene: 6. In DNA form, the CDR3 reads TGCGCCAGCAGCTCGGGGACAGGGGTAGGCAATGAGCAGTTCTTC. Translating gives CASSSGTGVGNEQFF. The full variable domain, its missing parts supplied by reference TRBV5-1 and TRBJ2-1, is KAGVTQTPRYLIKTRGQQVTLSCSPISGHRSVSWYQQTPGQGLQFLFEYFSETQRNKGNFPGRFSGRQFSNSRSEMNVSTLELGDSALYLCASSSGTGVGNEQFFGPGTRLTVL.

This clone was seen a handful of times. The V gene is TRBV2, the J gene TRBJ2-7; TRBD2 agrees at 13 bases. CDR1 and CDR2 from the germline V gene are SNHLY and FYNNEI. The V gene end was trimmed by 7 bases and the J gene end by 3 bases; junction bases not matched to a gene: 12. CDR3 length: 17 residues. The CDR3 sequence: CASKGSETSGRIYEQYF. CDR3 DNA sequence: TGTGCCAGCAAAGGCAGTGAGACTAGCGGGAGGATCTACGAGCAGTACTTC.

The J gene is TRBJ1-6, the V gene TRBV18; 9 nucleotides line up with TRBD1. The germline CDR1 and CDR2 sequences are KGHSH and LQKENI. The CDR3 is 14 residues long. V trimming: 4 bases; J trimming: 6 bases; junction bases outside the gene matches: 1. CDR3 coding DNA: TGTGCCAGCTCACTGGGACAGGGTAATTCACCCCTCCACTTT. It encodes CASSLGQGNSPLHF.

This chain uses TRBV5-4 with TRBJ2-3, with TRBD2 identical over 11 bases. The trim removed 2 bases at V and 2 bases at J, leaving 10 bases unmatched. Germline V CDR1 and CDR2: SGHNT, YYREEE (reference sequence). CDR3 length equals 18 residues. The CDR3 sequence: CASSLRLAGGATTDTQYF. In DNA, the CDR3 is TGTGCCAGCAGCTTACGTTTAGCGGGGGGGGCTACCACAGATACGCAGTATTTT.

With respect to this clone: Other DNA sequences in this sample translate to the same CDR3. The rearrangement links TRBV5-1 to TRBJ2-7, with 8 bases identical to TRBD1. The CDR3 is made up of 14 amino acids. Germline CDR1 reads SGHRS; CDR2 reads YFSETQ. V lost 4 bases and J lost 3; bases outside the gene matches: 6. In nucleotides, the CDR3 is TGCGCCAGCAGCCCCGGACAGGGTGGCTACGAGCAGTACTTC. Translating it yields CASSPGQGGYEQYF.

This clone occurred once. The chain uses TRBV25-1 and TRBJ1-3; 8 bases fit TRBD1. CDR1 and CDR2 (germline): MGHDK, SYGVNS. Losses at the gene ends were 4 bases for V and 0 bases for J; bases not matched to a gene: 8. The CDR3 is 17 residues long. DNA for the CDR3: TGTGCCAGCAGTGCGACAGGGGTTGGTCGCTCTGGAAACACCATATATTTT. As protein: CASSATGVGRSGNTIYF.

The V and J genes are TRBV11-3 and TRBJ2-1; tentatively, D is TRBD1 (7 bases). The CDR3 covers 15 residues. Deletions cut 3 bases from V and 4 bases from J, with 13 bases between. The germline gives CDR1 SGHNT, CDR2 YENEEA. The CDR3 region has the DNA TGTGCCAGCAGCTTCAGGGGGGTAAGGTACAATGAGCAGTTCTTC. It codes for CASSFRGVRYNEQFF.

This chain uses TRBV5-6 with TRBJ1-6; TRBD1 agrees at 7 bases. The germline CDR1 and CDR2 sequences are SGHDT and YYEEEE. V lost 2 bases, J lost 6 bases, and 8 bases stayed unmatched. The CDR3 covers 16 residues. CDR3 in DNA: TGTGCCAGCAGCTTAAATCAGGGGGTTATTAATTCACCCCTCCACTTT. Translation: CASSLNQGVINSPLHF.

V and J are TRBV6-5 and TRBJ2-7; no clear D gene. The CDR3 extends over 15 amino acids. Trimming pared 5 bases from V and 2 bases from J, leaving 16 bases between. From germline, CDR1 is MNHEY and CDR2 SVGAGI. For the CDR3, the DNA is TGTGCCAGCAGTCCCCGAATTACGGCTACCTACGAGCAGTACTTC. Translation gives CASSPRITATYEQYF.

The DNA of the CDR3 is TGTGCCAGCAGGACCCCCGGGAGGAACACTGAAGCTTTCTTT. Residues: CASRTPGRNTEAFF. The chain links TRBV11-2 to TRBJ1-1; no clear D. The CDR3 sequence is 14 residues long. Germline values: CDR1 SGHAT, CDR2 FQNNGV. V lost 6 bases and J lost 1, with 12 bases in between.

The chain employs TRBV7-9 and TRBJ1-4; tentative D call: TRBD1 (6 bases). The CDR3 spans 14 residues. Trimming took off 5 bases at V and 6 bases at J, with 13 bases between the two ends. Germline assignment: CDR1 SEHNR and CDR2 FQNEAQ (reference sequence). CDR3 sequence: CASSLSGQHEKLFF. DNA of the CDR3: TGTGCCAGCAGCCTCTCCGGACAGCATGAAAAACTGTTTTTT.

The CDR3 region is CASSSEKASGSEQYF. The CDR3 DNA is TGTGCCAGCAGTTCTGAGAAGGCTAGCGGGAGCGAGCAGTACTTC. The chain joins TRBV21-1 to TRBJ2-7; the D call in the table, TRBD2, was not verified against the DNA. TRBV21-1 is shown as a pseudogene. The CDR3 has 15 residues.

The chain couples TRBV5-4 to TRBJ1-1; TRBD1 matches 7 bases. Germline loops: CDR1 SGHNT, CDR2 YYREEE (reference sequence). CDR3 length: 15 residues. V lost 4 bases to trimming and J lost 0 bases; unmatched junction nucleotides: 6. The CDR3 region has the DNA TGTGCCAGCAGCAGACCAGGGGGTCTGAACACTGAAGCTTTCTTT. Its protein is CASSRPGGLNTEAFF.

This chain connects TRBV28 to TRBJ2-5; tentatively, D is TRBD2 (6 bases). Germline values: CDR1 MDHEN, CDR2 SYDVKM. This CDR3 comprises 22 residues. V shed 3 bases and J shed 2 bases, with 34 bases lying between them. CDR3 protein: CASSFAPSKMEWGRPRQETQYF. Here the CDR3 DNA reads TGTGCCAGCAGTTTCGCCCCTTCTAAGATGGAGTGGGGGAGGCCCCGACAAGAGACCCAGTACTTC.